Each of the 30 T cell receptor beta chains below was sequenced from the same sample in a study of blood T cell repertoires in COVID-19. The assay was immunoSEQ multiplex PCR, and TCRdb's table has in-frame clones only and misses some. The sample records approximately 300,000 clones, around 80% being singletons. Sequencing used peripheral blood. These receptor sequences come from a woman between 50 and 59 years old with acute or convalescent COVID-19.

The chain links TRBV4-3 to TRBJ1-1; no reliable D call. Germline-derived CDR1 and CDR2 are LGHNA and YSLEER. V was pared by 0 bases and J by 6 bases, with 20 bases between. This CDR3 has 17 residues. This CDR3 reads CASSQDGLTLIAAEAFF. CDR3 DNA: TGCGCCAGCAGCCAAGATGGGTTGACATTAATTGCTGCTGAAGCTTTCTTT.

The chain is built from TRBV6-5 and TRBJ1-1; 7 nucleotides align to TRBD1. CDR1 MNHEY and CDR2 SVGAGI come from the germline V gene. The V and J ends lost 7 bases and 5 bases, in that order; junction bases with no gene match: 7. The length of the CDR3 is 13 residues. CDR3 amino acids: CASNRGGGTEAFF. The CDR3 DNA reads as TGTGCCAGCAACAGGGGAGGAGGGACTGAAGCTTTCTTT.

This clone was seen just once. The chain carries TRBV10-3 and TRBJ2-3; 9 bases fit TRBD2. CDR3 length: 18 residues. J gave up 0 bases and V 7 bases, and 14 bases lay outside the gene matches. Germline V CDR1 and CDR2: ENHRY, SYGVKD. CDR3 residues: CAITSGVAGDASTDTQYF. CDR3 nucleotides: TGTGCCATCACCTCTGGGGTAGCGGGAGACGCAAGCACAGATACGCAGTATTTT.

The rearrangement uses TRBV5-1 and TRBJ2-1, with 10 bases identical to TRBD2. CDR1 is SGHRS and CDR2 is YFSETQ in the germline V gene. CDR3 length: 15 amino acids. The junction had 1 base not matched to a gene; V was cut back by 0 bases and J by 4 bases. CDR3 protein: CASSLEAGGYNEQFF. The DNA of the CDR3 is TGCGCCAGCAGCTTGGAAGCGGGAGGGTACAATGAGCAGTTCTTC.

V is TRBV2 and J is TRBJ1-1, with D unclear. Trimming stripped 10 bases from V and 0 bases from J, with 12 bases between. Germline CDR1 and CDR2: SNHLY and FYNNEI. The CDR3 has 13 amino acids. The CDR3 DNA is TGTGCCACCGAGGGAGTATTGAACACTGAAGCTTTCTTT. Its translation: CATEGVLNTEAFF.

This sequence joins TRBV18 and TRBJ2-3, with 9 bases fitting TRBD2. This CDR3 spans 14 amino acids. The trim removed 6 bases at V and 2 bases at J, leaving 3 bases unmatched. The germline V gene encodes CDR1 KGHSH and CDR2 LQKENI. CDR3 amino acids: CASSRLADTDTQYF. CDR3 nucleotides: TGTGCCAGCTCGCGACTAGCGGACACAGATACGCAGTATTTT. The entire variable domain, with the rest obtained from reference TRBV18 and TRBJ2-3, is as follows: NAGVMQNPRHLVRRRGQEARLRCSPMKGHSHVYWYRQLPEEGLKFMVYLQKENIIDESGMPKERFSAEFPKEGPSILRIQQVVRGDSAAYFCASSRLADTDTQYFGPGTRLTVL.

This clone was detected only a few times. The V and J genes are TRBV5-1 and TRBJ2-5, with 10 bases lining up with TRBD2. Trimming at V came to 3 bases and at J to 4 bases, leaving 12 bases not matched to a gene. Germline CDR1 reads SGHRS; CDR2 reads YFSETQ. CDR3 length: 17 residues. The CDR3 spells CASSSLGRLAGAETQYF. CDR3 DNA: TGCGCCAGCAGCTCTCTAGGTAGGCTAGCGGGAGCAGAGACCCAGTACTTC.

This clone came up once. V gene TRBV3-1 (or the pseudogene TRBV3-2) combines with J gene TRBJ1-2; D is undetermined. Trimming pared 5 bases from V and 4 bases from J, leaving 8 bases between. Looked up from germline, CDR1 is LGHDT and CDR2 is YNNKEL (reference sequence). The CDR3 runs to 12 residues. The CDR3: CASSLSLYGYTF. The CDR3 coding sequence is TGTGCCAGCAGCTTGTCCCTCTATGGCTACACCTTC.

CDR3 bases: TGCGCCAGCAGGGGACAGGGAAGGGATGGCTACACCTTC. Encoded protein: CASRGQGRDGYTF. The chain carries TRBV4-3 and TRBJ1-2; 9 bases are shared with TRBD1. After removal of 6 bases from V and 6 bases from J, the junction contained 5 bases not matched to a gene. CDR1 and CDR2 from the germline V gene are LGHNA and YSLEER. The CDR3 has 13 residues.

V and J are TRBV13 and TRBJ1-4, with D unresolved. This CDR3 contains 14 residues. Germline V gives CDR1 PRHDT, CDR2 FYEKMQ (reference sequence). Trimming cost V 5 bases and J 11 bases, with 18 bases left between them. The CDR3 DNA reads TGTGCCAGCAGCGTGTATGGGTTGGAGGACAAACTGTTTTTT. It is translated as CASSVYGLEDKLFF. The full variable domain, with the rest looked up from reference TRBV13 and TRBJ1-4, is AAGVIQSPRHLIKEKRETATLKCYPIPRHDTVYWYQQGPGQDPQFLISFYEKMQSDKGSIPDRFSAQQFSDYHSELNMSSLELGDSALYFCASSVYGLEDKLFFGSGTQLSVL.

This chain uses TRBV2 with TRBJ2-2, with TRBD1 matching over 7 bases. Looked up from germline, CDR1 is SNHLY and CDR2 is FYNNEI. CDR3 length: 14 amino acids. The ends lost 8 bases at V and 3 bases at J; junction bases unmatched: 6. The CDR3 loop is CASSDRLYTGELFF. The CDR3 DNA is TGTGCCAGCTCGGACAGGTTATACACCGGGGAGCTGTTTTTT.

The V call is TRBV18, the J call TRBJ2-6; weak D call: TRBD2 (6 bases). The CDR3 totals 20 residues. V was clipped by 3 bases and J by 1 base, with 22 bases between them. The germline gives CDR1 KGHSH, CDR2 LQKENI. The CDR3: CASSPVGLRPGVSGANVLTF. The CDR3 DNA reads as TGTGCCAGCTCACCCGTAGGCCTACGCCCGGGAGTATCTGGGGCCAACGTCCTGACTTTC.

This chain joins TRBV4-1 and TRBJ2-3; 9 bases align to TRBD1. The CDR3 is 14 amino acids. Germline CDR1 and CDR2: MGHRA and YSYEKL. V lost 4 bases to trimming and J lost 4 bases; unmatched junction nucleotides: 3. CDR3 in amino acids: CASSPGQGPDTQYF. In DNA, the CDR3 is TGCGCCAGCAGCCCAGGACAGGGGCCAGATACGCAGTATTTT.

The chain combines TRBV29-1 with TRBJ2-5; possibly TRBD1 for D (6 bases). Trimming shortened V by 5 bases and J by 4 bases, and 14 bases separated the two germline ends. CDR1 SQVTM and CDR2 ANQGSEA come from the germline V gene. CDR3 length: 13 amino acids. The CDR3 loop is CSVRTDSLETQYF. CDR3 DNA sequence: TGCAGCGTTAGGACGGACAGCTTAGAGACCCAGTACTTC.

This clone was detected only once. The V gene is TRBV5-1, the J gene TRBJ2-1; the match to TRBD2 covers 7 bases. J lost 7 bases, V lost 3 bases, and 10 bases had no gene match. The length of the CDR3 is 15 residues. Germline lookup yields CDR1 SGHRS and CDR2 YFSETQ. CDR3 amino acids: CASSSDSGTTNEQFF. In DNA, the CDR3 is TGCGCCAGCAGCTCCGATTCCGGGACTACAAATGAGCAGTTCTTC.

The V gene is TRBV21-1, the J gene TRBJ1-1. TRBV21-1 is described as a pseudogene. The CDR3 is made up of 16 amino acids. The CDR3 coding sequence is TGTGCCAGCAGCAAACCGGCGACCCCGGGGGGCACTGAAGCTTTCTTT. Translated, it gives CASSKPATPGGTEAFF.

V gene TRBV7-9 combines with J gene TRBJ1-1, with D possibly matching TRBD1 (6 bases). This CDR3 is built from 16 residues. Trimming pared 5 bases from V and 1 base from J, leaving 17 bases between. Looked up from germline, CDR1 is SEHNR and CDR2 is FQNEAQ (reference sequence). The CDR3 sequence: CASSRIRDIRNTEAFF. The CDR3 DNA reads TGTGCCAGCAGCCGAATTCGGGACATAAGGAACACTGAAGCTTTCTTT.

V gene TRBV19 combines with J gene TRBJ2-3, with D perhaps matching TRBD2 (7 bases). The germline gives CDR1 LNHDA, CDR2 SQIVND (reference sequence). V lost 5 bases and J lost 4, with 16 bases in between. This CDR3 contains 15 residues. Written as DNA, the CDR3 is TGTGCCAGTAGTCGGGGGGCGCAATGGGCAGATACGCAGTATTTT. Translating it yields CASSRGAQWADTQYF.

The genes are TRBV7-2 and TRBJ1-4; 7 bases agree with TRBD1. The germline V gene encodes CDR1 SGHTA and CDR2 FQGNSA. This CDR3 has 13 residues. Trimming took 7 bases from V and 11 from J; bases not matched to a gene: 10. This CDR3 is CASTQRGGGKLFF. In DNA, the CDR3 is TGTGCCAGCACCCAGAGAGGGGGCGGGAAACTGTTTTTT.

This chain links TRBV19 with TRBJ2-2, with a weak D call TRBD2 (5 bases). This CDR3 is 14 amino acids long. Per germline, CDR1 LNHDA and CDR2 SQIVND (reference sequence). Trimming pared 2 bases from V and 6 bases from J, leaving 10 bases between. The CDR3 DNA sequence: TGTGCCAGTAGTATAACCCCCGGGGCCGGGGAGCTGTTTTTT. It encodes CASSITPGAGELFF.

This rearrangement joins TRBV18 to TRBJ2-4, with D maybe TRBD2 (6 bases). V was cut by 8 bases and J by 6 bases, with 14 bases left in between. The CDR3 has 13 amino acids. Germline values: CDR1 KGHSH, CDR2 LQKENI. The CDR3, as DNA: TGTGCCAGCACCGGGCCGGAGGGAAACATTCAGTACTTC. It codes for CASTGPEGNIQYF.

The chain links TRBV12-5 to TRBJ1-4; a possible D gene is TRBD1 (6 bases). Germline-derived CDR1 and CDR2 are LGHNT and FRNRAP. The germline V and J ends were trimmed by 0 bases and 3 bases, with 8 bases remaining between them. There are 15 residues in the CDR3. CDR3 in DNA: TGTGCTAGTGGTTTGGTTAGGACAGCTAATGAAAAACTGTTTTTT. Translation: CASGLVRTANEKLFF.

The rearrangement joins TRBV3-1 (or the pseudogene TRBV3-2) to TRBJ1-2; D not certain. CDR3 length equals 12 residues. Germline V gives CDR1 LGHDT, CDR2 YNNKEL (reference sequence). Trimming took 1 base from V and 8 from J, leaving 8 bases between them. Written as DNA, the CDR3 is TGTGCCAGCAGCCAAGTCGAGTACGGCTACACCTTC. This codes for CASSQVEYGYTF.

The chain uses TRBV27 and TRBJ1-1; no firm D call. The CDR3 has 13 amino acids. Trimming stripped 5 bases from V and 1 base from J, with 8 bases between. From germline, CDR1 is MNHEY and CDR2 SMNVEV (reference sequence). The CDR3 is CASSGGANTEAFF. The CDR3 DNA reads TGTGCCAGCAGTGGCGGAGCGAACACTGAAGCTTTCTTT.

This clone was counted once. The chain uses TRBV6-5 and TRBJ1-1; D not resolved. The germline gives CDR1 MNHEY, CDR2 SVGAGI. The CDR3 covers 14 residues. V was pared by 7 bases and J by 4 bases, with 16 bases between. Here the CDR3 reads CASTLMREGTEAFF. The CDR3 bases are TGTGCCAGCACTTTAATGCGGGAGGGCACTGAAGCTTTCTTT.

This rearrangement joins TRBV25-1 to TRBJ2-2; tentatively, D is TRBD1 (6 bases). V lost 5 bases, J lost 0 bases, and 13 bases lay in between. The CDR3 sequence is 16 residues long. The germline V gene has CDR1 MGHDK and CDR2 SYGVNS. CDR3 in DNA: TGTGCCAGCAGTCTCCCCGGGACAACGAACACCGGGGAGCTGTTTTTT. Its protein is CASSLPGTTNTGELFF. Drawing the rest from reference TRBV25-1 and TRBJ2-2, the complete variable domain is EADIYQTPRYLVIGTGKKITLECSQTMGHDKMYWYQQDPGMELHLIHYSYGVNSTEKGDLSSESTVSRIRTEHFPLTLESARPSHTSQYLCASSLPGTTNTGELFFGEGSRLTVL.

The chain joins TRBV18 to TRBJ2-1; unclear D gene. CDR1 and CDR2 (germline): KGHSH, LQKENI. The V end lost 0 bases, the J end lost 3 bases, and 3 bases lay between the germline ends. The CDR3 is 13 residues long. In nucleotides, the CDR3 is TGTGCCAGCTCACCACCCGTCTACAATGAGCAGTTCTTC. As protein: CASSPPVYNEQFF.

J is TRBJ2-5 and V is TRBV5-1; D gene unclear. This CDR3 is built from 14 residues. Per germline, CDR1 SGHRS and CDR2 YFSETQ. V was shortened by 4 bases and J by 1 base, with 11 bases between the two germline ends. The CDR3 DNA reads TGCGCCAGCAGCGCTAGACCGGGCCAAGAGACCCAGTACTTC. Its translation: CASSARPGQETQYF.

This chain links TRBV6-5 with TRBJ1-1, with a tentative D call TRBD1 (6 bases). Germline V gene data show CDR1 as MNHEY and CDR2 as SVGAGI. Deletions cut 2 bases from V and 6 bases from J, with 16 bases between. The CDR3 is made up of 15 amino acids. The CDR3 sequence: CASSYRLQGSAEAFF. The CDR3 DNA reads TGTGCCAGCAGTTACCGACTACAGGGTTCCGCTGAAGCTTTCTTT.

V gene TRBV3-1 (or the pseudogene TRBV3-2) combines with J gene TRBJ1-2; D perhaps matches TRBD1 (5 bases). Trimming removed 3 bases at V and 8 bases at J, with 13 bases between. Germline lookup yields CDR1 LGHDT and CDR2 YNNKEL (reference sequence). The CDR3 loop spans 13 amino acids. The CDR3 spells CASSQGGIEGYTF. The DNA for the CDR3 is TGTGCCAGCAGCCAGGGGGGGATAGAAGGCTACACCTTC.